This T cell receptor beta chain was sequenced during a study of blood T cell repertoires in COVID-19. Overall study context: COVID-19 samples from acute and convalescent phases originated in the United States, Italy and Spain. PBMCs, B-cell-depleted T cells, or T cells were the source of the cDNA or gDNA that made up the material.

The authors' processing: From reference gene primer amplification, estimates of nucleated cell counts were derived. Sequenced by immunoSEQ multiplex PCR; TCRdb stores in-frame clones only, minus some. That table is the source of V, J and clone size, and D and trimming were worked out from the DNA. Counted here are roughly 180,000 clones, approximately 85% occurring once; the ten biggest clones make up roughly 1.1%. The germline CDR1 and CDR2 sequences are GTSNPN and SVGIG (reference sequence). V gave up 1 base and J gave up 1 base, with 7 bases separating them. The length of the CDR3 is 13 residues. This clone was found a few times.

V and J are TRBV30 and TRBJ1-2; D may be TRBD1 (5 bases). This TCR derives from a man aged 60 to 69 who had recovered from COVID-19. Source material: peripheral blood. This CDR3 is CAWSAQGNYGYTF. CDR3 nucleotide sequence: TGTGCCTGGAGTGCCCAGGGTAACTATGGCTACACCTTC.